The rows below give T cell receptor beta chains drawn from one sample of a study of T cell clonotyping in hematopoietic cell transplantation. Clones were read by immunoSEQ multiplex PCR, and TCRdb kept only the in-frame ones, dropping some. Here the sample spans approximately 50,000 clones, approximately 84% being singletons. Sequenced here: peripheral blood mononuclear cells, sampled before stem cell transplant. These TCRs come from a man aged 55 to 70 with biphenotypic leukemia. Some clones in this sample may be carry-over from other donors' samples. The CDR3 runs from the conserved cysteine through the conserved F or W. A D gene is named only where the DNA matches it firmly. Rows may omit the clone size; those that give it use once, few, many or a size class.

size	V	D	J	DNA	CDR3
-	TRBV5-1	-	TRBJ2-5	TGCGCCAGCAGCTTGGACGACCCAAAAGAGACCCAGTACTTC	CASSLDDPKETQYF
-	TRBV7-8	TRBD1	TRBJ2-7	TGTGCCAGCAGCTTAGGGACAGGCCTCTACTACGAGCAGTACTTC	CASSLGTGLYYEQYF
-	TRBV30	-	TRBJ2-6	TGTGCCTGGAGTTCTGATCCGGGGGGGGCCAACGTCCTGACTTTC	CAWSSDPGGANVLTF
-	TRBV30	-	TRBJ1-3	TGTGCCTGGAGTCCCCACAGTGGGGGCTCTGGAAACACCATATATTTT	CAWSPHSGGSGNTIYF
once	TRBV28	-	TRBJ2-7	TGTGCCAGCAGACCTCCAGGGTTGACCTACGAGCAGTACTTC	CASRPPGLTYEQYF
-	TRBV29-1	-	TRBJ1-2	TGCAGCGTTGAAGATCAGGGGAATGGCTACACCTTC	CSVEDQGNGYTF
-	TRBV20-1	-	TRBJ2-7	TGCAGTGCTAGCCGAGAGCTCGAGCAGTACTTC	CSASRELEQYF
-	TRBV5-4	-	TRBJ2-5	TGTGCCAGCAGCTCAAGGGCACAAGAGACCCAGTACTTC	CASSSRAQETQYF
once	TRBV4-1	-	TRBJ2-7	TGCGCCAGCAGCTATAAAACCGGGACAAACTCCTACGAGCAGTACTTC	CASSYKTGTNSYEQYF
-	TRBV5-1	TRBD1	TRBJ1-2	TGCGCCAGCAGCTTGGACGGGACAGGATGGGCTGGCTACACCTTC	CASSLDGTGWAGYTF
-	TRBV19	TRBD2	TRBJ2-1	TGTGCCAGTAGGCGTCGGGAGGGTAACTACAATGAGCAGTTCTTC	CASRRREGNYNEQFF
-	TRBV5-4	TRBD2	TRBJ2-3	TGTGCCAGCAGCTATCGGACTAGCGGGAGTTCAGATACGCAGTATTTT	CASSYRTSGSSDTQYF
medium-sized	TRBV30	-	TRBJ2-7	TGTGCCTGGAGTAGGTCGCCCTACGAGCAGTACTTC	CAWSRSPYEQYF
-	TRBV7-2	-	TRBJ2-6	TGTGCCAGCAGCTTAGTATCGGCAGGGGTTGCTGGGGCCAACGTCCTGACTTTC	CASSLVSAGVAGANVLTF
-	TRBV6-5	-	TRBJ2-4	TGTGCCAGCAGTCCCCTGGGGGCAGGCTCCATTCAGTACTTC	CASSPLGAGSIQYF
few	TRBV6-1	-	TRBJ1-1	TGTGCCAGCAGTGAACTCCGACAGTACACTGAAGCTTTCTTT	CASSELRQYTEAFF
-	TRBV5-1	TRBD1	TRBJ1-1	TGCGCCAGCAGCGCCGGGACAGGAGAACTGAACACTGAAGCTTTCTTT	CASSAGTGELNTEAFF
-	TRBV27	TRBD1	TRBJ1-5	TGTGCCAGCAGCCCCACCGAAGGGACAGCCAGCAATCAGCCCCAGCATTTT	CASSPTEGTASNQPQHF
-	TRBV9	-	TRBJ2-2	TGTGCCAGCAGCGTAGTAGGCGGGGAGCTGTTTTTT	CASSVVGGELFF
-	TRBV30	-	TRBJ1-1	TGTGCCTGGACTCCAGTACCCCCTCTGAGGGGCACTGAAGCTTTCTTT	CAWTPVPPLRGTEAFF
-	TRBV6-4	-	TRBJ2-1	TGTGCCAGCAGTGACTCGACTGGAAACAATGAGCAGTTCTTC	CASSDSTGNNEQFF
-	TRBV28	-	TRBJ1-2	TGTGCCAGCAGCCCCCCATCCACCTATGGCTACACCTTC	CASSPPSTYGYTF
-	TRBV30	-	TRBJ1-3	TGTGCCTGGAGTGGTGGACTCTCTGGAAACACCATATATTTT	CAWSGGLSGNTIYF
-	TRBV6-1	-	TRBJ2-2	TGTGCCAGCAGTATAGGGGGAGGGGAGCTGTTTTTT	CASSIGGGELFF
-	TRBV27	-	TRBJ1-3	TGTGCCAGCAGTTTAGCGGGCTCTGGAAACACCATATATTTT	CASSLAGSGNTIYF
-	TRBV25-1	TRBD2	TRBJ2-7	TGTGCCACCCTGGGGGGACTAGCGGGAGTGGGTGCCGCGGGGCAGTACTTC	CATLGGLAGVGAAGQYF
-	TRBV5-4	TRBD2	TRBJ2-3	TGTGCCAGCAGCCTGGGACTAGCGGTCCCAGATACGCAGTATTTT	CASSLGLAVPDTQYF
once	TRBV5-1	TRBD2	TRBJ2-3	TGCGCCAGCAGCTTCCTGGGACTAGCGGGAGGGCCGACAGATACGCAGTATTTT	CASSFLGLAGGPTDTQYF
few	TRBV5-1	-	TRBJ2-5	TGCGCCAGCAGCACACAGGGTGGGAGGGAGACCCAGTACTTC	CASSTQGGRETQYF
few	TRBV5-1	TRBD2	TRBJ2-1	TGCGCCAGCAGGCTGACTAGCAGTGGGGGGCAGTTCTTC	CASRLTSSGGQFF
-	TRBV5-1	TRBD2	TRBJ2-1	TGCGCCAGCAGCCCGGGAGGTAGCGGGAGGGCCGGTGAGCAGTTCTTC	CASSPGGSGRAGEQFF
-	TRBV10-3	TRBD2	TRBJ2-7	TGTGCCATCAGTTCCACTAGCGGAACCGCCTACGAGCAGTACTTC	CAISSTSGTAYEQYF
-	TRBV2	-	TRBJ1-5	TGTGCCAGCATCGAACACAGAAATGATCAGCCCCAGCATTTT	CASIEHRNDQPQHF
-	TRBV19	-	TRBJ1-3	TGTGCCAGTATATCAGGATCCTCTGGAAACACCATATATTTT	CASISGSSGNTIYF
-	TRBV2	-	TRBJ1-4	TGTGCCAGCAGTGGGGAGATGGGGCCCACTAATGAAAAACTGTTTTTT	CASSGEMGPTNEKLFF
-	TRBV11-1	-	TRBJ2-2	TGTGCCAGCAGCCACGGTAAAGCCGGGGAGCTGTTTTTT	CASSHGKAGELFF
-	TRBV27	TRBD1	TRBJ1-1	TGTGCCAGCAGTCCATGGACAGGTAGGGGCACTGAAGCTTTCTTT	CASSPWTGRGTEAFF
-	TRBV7-2	TRBD2	TRBJ2-3	TGTGCCAGCAGCTTAAGACTAGCGGGAGGTTCAGATACGCAGTATTTT	CASSLRLAGGSDTQYF
-	TRBV5-6	-	TRBJ1-3	TGTGCCAGCAGCTTAGAGCGGGTGGCTGGAAACACCATATATTTT	CASSLERVAGNTIYF
-	TRBV19	-	TRBJ1-1	TGTGCCAGTAGTATTCTCCCAGGGTCGGTGACTGAAGCTTTCTTT	CASSILPGSVTEAFF
-	TRBV2	TRBD1	TRBJ2-5	TGTGCCAGCAGAGACAGGGGATCTGAAGAGACCCAGTACTTC	CASRDRGSEETQYF
-	TRBV30	-	TRBJ2-5	TGTGCCTGGAGTCCTGAAGAGACCCAGTACTTC	CAWSPEETQYF
-	TRBV20-1	-	TRBJ2-1	TGCAGTGCTAGCGATAATGAGCAGTTCTTC	CSASDNEQFF
-	TRBV18	TRBD2	TRBJ2-3	TGTGCCAGCTCAGGACTAGCGCAAGATACGCAGTATTTT	CASSGLAQDTQYF
-	TRBV30	-	TRBJ1-2	TGTGCCTGGAGTGCCCGGACGGTTGGCTACACCTTC	CAWSARTVGYTF
-	TRBV28	TRBD1	TRBJ2-2	TGTGCCAGCTCCTCGTGGACAGGGGGTGAAACCGGGGAGCTGTTTTTT	CASSSWTGGETGELFF
-	TRBV2	-	TRBJ2-3	TGTGCCAGCAGTTTAAGGCGCGAGGCAGATACGCAGTATTTT	CASSLRREADTQYF
-	TRBV5-1	-	TRBJ2-7	TGCGCCAGCAGTGGTCTGAGCTCCTACGAGCAGTACTTC	CASSGLSSYEQYF
-	TRBV9	-	TRBJ2-3	TGTGCCAGCAGCGTAGAATGGGGGGATACGCAGTATTTT	CASSVEWGDTQYF
-	TRBV30	-	TRBJ1-2	TGTGCCTGGAACCCACAGCGAGGGGGCTACACCTTC	CAWNPQRGGYTF
-	TRBV18	-	TRBJ2-5	TGTGCCAGCTCACCCCTGGGGACCCAAGAGACCCAGTACTTC	CASSPLGTQETQYF
-	TRBV19	-	TRBJ2-3	TGTGCCAGCAAAAATGCCTTCCACACAGATACGCAGTATTTT	CASKNAFHTDTQYF